This T cell receptor (beta chain) was recorded in a study of CD8 T cells in Susac syndrome. The RNA input was about 0.5 to 1 ug, and it was reverse transcribed with random hexamers. MiXCR, run by TCRdb on the immunoSEQ multiplex PCR reads, gives a single entry per CDR3 protein. This sample has roughly 67,000 distinct CDR3 sequences, with 85% to 95% found just once. Germline values: CDR1 LNHDA, CDR2 SQIVND (reference sequence). V lost 7 bases to trimming and J lost 2 bases; unmatched junction nucleotides: 4. There are 13 residues in the CDR3. Both CD4+ and CD8+ T cells were negatively isolated, and TEMRA cells underwent FACS enrichment.

The sequence was collected from a human donor with multiple sclerosis. This chain links TRBV19 with TRBJ2-7, with 8 positions matching TRBD1. The sequenced material came from CD8+ T cells from PBMCs. DNA for the CDR3: TGTGCCAGTACTAACAGGGGGACCTACGAGCAGTACTTC. It codes for CASTNRGTYEQYF.